This TCR beta chain was found in a study of blood T cell repertoires in COVID-19. Overall study: Sample material is recorded as cDNA or gDNA derived from T cells, B-cell-depleted T cells, or PBMCs.

Per the original methods: Amplification of reference gene primers was used by the study to estimate nucleated cell counts. Profiling relied on immunoSEQ multiplex PCR, and the TCRdb table lists in-frame clones only, not all of them. V and J calls and clone size come straight from that table; D and trimming were deduced from the DNA. This table has roughly 190,000 clones, 84% appearing once. V lost 5 bases, J lost 3 bases, and 19 bases lay in between. This CDR3 comprises 16 residues. Germline V CDR1 and CDR2: SEHNR, FQNEAQ (reference sequence). Clinical histories supplied by participants themselves formed the basis of cohort assignment. Those designated as exposed participants met a COVID-19 case within 2 weeks before study entry.

The J gene is TRBJ2-5, the V gene TRBV7-9; the D gene is possibly TRBD1 (6 bases). The clonotype comes from a woman in her thirties who had been exposed to COVID-19. The material sequenced was PBMCs or T cells enriched from blood (not recorded which). The CDR3 spells CASSPRMGTKEETQYF. The CDR3 DNA reads as TGTGCCAGCAGCCCCAGGATGGGGACAAAAGAAGAGACCCAGTACTTC.